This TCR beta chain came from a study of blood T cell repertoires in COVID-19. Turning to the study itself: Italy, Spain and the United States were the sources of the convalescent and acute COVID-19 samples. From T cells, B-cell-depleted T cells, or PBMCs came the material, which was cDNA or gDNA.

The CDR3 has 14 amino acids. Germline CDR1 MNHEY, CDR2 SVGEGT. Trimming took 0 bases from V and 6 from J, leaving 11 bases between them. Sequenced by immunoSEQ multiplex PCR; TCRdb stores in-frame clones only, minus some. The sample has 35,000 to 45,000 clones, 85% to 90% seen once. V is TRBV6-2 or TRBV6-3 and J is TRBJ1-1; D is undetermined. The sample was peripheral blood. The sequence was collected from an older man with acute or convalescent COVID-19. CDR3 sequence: CASSYSMATPEAFF. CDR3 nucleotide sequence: TGTGCCAGCAGTTACTCGATGGCGACACCTGAAGCTTTCTTT.